The TCR beta chain under discussion was sequenced for a study of blood T cell repertoires in COVID-19. As originally analysed: Nucleated cell counts were estimated from reference gene primer amplification. Sequenced by immunoSEQ multiplex PCR; TCRdb stores in-frame clones only, minus some. V, J and clone size are taken as reported in that table, and D and trimming were inferred from the DNA itself. The sample includes 450,000 or so clones, 85% to 90% of them seen just once. Seattle-derived patients entered the study during active infection and were followed longitudinally. Trimming stripped 6 bases from V and 10 bases from J, with 19 bases between. This CDR3 region has 14 residues. The germline gives CDR1 SGHRS, CDR2 YFSETQ.

The genes are TRBV5-1 and TRBJ1-4; no firm D call. This TCR was sampled from a man aged 18-30 years with COVID-19, enrolled during active disease. Sequencing was done on a sample of peripheral blood. In nucleotides, the CDR3 is TGCGCCAGCACATTGGAGCCGGGTAGTGGAAAACTGTTTTTT. Protein: CASTLEPGSGKLFF.